Below are 25 T cell receptor beta chains sequenced from a single sample in a study of neurological immune-mediated disorders. TCRdb reprocessed the 5' RACE reads via MiXCR and lists one record per CDR3 protein. The top ten clones hold approximately 9.6% of a sample with over 55,000 distinct CDR3 sequences, around 9.6% of them seen once. Time point of the sample: longitudinal time-point 1 (baseline). The sequencing input was PBMCs. These receptors were obtained from a man in his thirties or forties in good health.

Comment on this clonotype: This may stem from a read error, because a much larger clone lies one nucleotide away. This sequence joins TRBV11-2 and TRBJ2-3; D is possibly TRBD2 (6 bases). The CDR3 spans 15 residues. Germline-derived CDR1 and CDR2 are SGHAT and FQNNGV. V was pared by 5 bases and J by 5 bases, with 17 bases between. CDR3 residues: CASSPMTSLKDTQYF. CDR3 nucleotide sequence: TGTGCCAGCAGCCCCATGACTAGTTTAAAAGATACGCAGTATTTT.

Ten or more counts support this clonotype. This rearrangement joins TRBV7-9 to TRBJ2-5; D assignment may be TRBD1 or TRBD2 (5 bases each). Trimming took off 5 bases at V and 7 bases at J, with 32 bases between the two ends. Germline V gives CDR1 SEHNR, CDR2 FQNEAQ (reference sequence). The CDR3 totals 19 residues. Written as DNA, the CDR3 is TGTGCCAGCAGCCCCACCACTCTGACACAACAGAACCCGAGGGGGACCCAGTACTTC. Amino acid sequence: CASSPTTLTQQNPRGTQYF.

This clonotype was counted many times. The chain uses TRBV27 and TRBJ1-1; TRBD1 aligns across 8 bases. The germline gives CDR1 MNHEY, CDR2 SMNVEV (reference sequence). The ends lost 7 bases at V and 4 bases at J; junction bases unmatched: 5. This CDR3 contains 13 residues. The DNA of the CDR3 is TGTGCCAGCAACCGGGACAGGAGCACTGAAGCTTTCTTT. This gives the protein CASNRDRSTEAFF.

This clonotype was counted at least ten times. The rearrangement joins TRBV11-2 to TRBJ2-1, with D perhaps assigned TRBD1 or TRBD2 (6 bases each). Deletions cut 2 bases from V and 3 bases from J, with 14 bases between. Germline V lookup: CDR1 SGHAT, CDR2 FQNNGV. The CDR3 runs to 16 residues. CDR3 loop: CASSLRRRGDYNEQFF. In DNA, the CDR3 is TGTGCCAGCAGCTTAAGGCGGAGGGGGGACTACAATGAGCAGTTCTTC.

This clonotype was observed many times. V gene TRBV7-2 combines with J gene TRBJ1-3; D gene uncertain. CDR3 size: 14 residues. The germline gives CDR1 SGHTA, CDR2 FQGNSA. Trimming shortened V by 4 bases and J by 3 bases, and 10 bases separated the two germline ends. CDR3 nucleotides: TGTGCCAGCAGCTCCATGGGTAGTGGAAACACCATATATTTT. Translated: CASSSMGSGNTIYF.

This clonotype was detected many times. This rearrangement joins TRBV12-3 or TRBV12-4 to TRBJ2-1; TRBD1 aligns across 10 bases. The CDR3 sequence is 15 residues long. Unmatched junction bases numbered 10, after V lost 6 bases and J lost 8 bases. The CDR3 reads CASSITGTGDHEQFF. In DNA form, the CDR3 reads TGTGCCAGCAGCATAACCGGGACAGGGGACCATGAGCAGTTCTTC.

The table lists this clonotype with many counts. The CDR3 here is CATYLAVRQGTYEQYF. In DNA form, the CDR3 reads TGTGCCACCTACCTGGCCGTACGACAGGGGACCTACGAGCAGTACTTC. The V and J genes are TRBV24-1 and TRBJ2-7; 8 nucleotides agree with TRBD1. The CDR3 is 16 residues long. Germline assignment: CDR1 KGHDR and CDR2 SFDVKD. After removal of 9 bases from V and 2 bases from J, the junction contained 14 bases not matched to a gene.

This clonotype was seen repeatedly, ten times or more. The rearrangement uses TRBV28 and TRBJ1-5; D perhaps matches TRBD1 (6 bases). Per the germline V gene, CDR1 is MDHEN and CDR2 is SYDVKM. The CDR3 sequence is 19 residues long. Trimming pared 5 bases from V and 0 bases from J, leaving 23 bases between. Here the CDR3 DNA reads TGTGCCAGCAGTCCACCATCAGGGGACCCTAGTTATAGCAATCAGCCCCAGCATTTT. The encoded protein is CASSPPSGDPSYSNQPQHF.

This clonotype was observed many times. This sequence joins TRBV5-1 and TRBJ1-1; TRBD1 might be the D (5 bases). The V end was cut by 4 bases, the J end by 2 bases, with 12 bases between. The length of the CDR3 is 14 residues. From germline, CDR1 is SGHRS and CDR2 YFSETQ. CDR3 amino acids: CASSSGRGNTEAFF. CDR3 coding DNA: TGCGCCAGCAGCAGTGGAAGGGGAAACACTGAAGCTTTCTTT.

This clonotype came up many times. The chain combines TRBV6-6 with TRBJ1-2, with TRBD1 identical over 8 bases. Germline V gene data show CDR1 as MNHNY and CDR2 as SVGAGI (reference sequence). This CDR3 has 18 amino acids. The V gene end was trimmed by 2 bases and the J gene end by 0 bases; junction bases not matched to a gene: 11. The CDR3 bases are TGTGCCAGCAGTTACGGAACTGGACAGGGCTTGACTAACTATGGCTACACCTTC. Amino acids: CASSYGTGQGLTNYGYTF.

This clonotype was picked up many times. This chain connects TRBV28 to TRBJ1-1; tentatively, D is TRBD1 (6 bases). CDR3 length equals 13 residues. Germline V gene data show CDR1 as MDHEN and CDR2 as SYDVKM. V was clipped by 2 bases and J by 6 bases, with 10 bases between them. The CDR3 sequence is CASSLQAGAEAFF. The CDR3 DNA reads as TGTGCCAGCAGTTTACAGGCAGGGGCTGAAGCTTTCTTT.

This clonotype was counted between two and nine times. This chain links TRBV29-1 with TRBJ1-2; unclear D gene. Trimming cost V 1 base and J 7 bases, with 7 bases left between them. The CDR3 length is 11 residues. Germline-derived CDR1 and CDR2 are SQVTM and ANQGSEA. Here the CDR3 reads CSVEAGFGYTF. CDR3 bases: TGCAGCGTTGAAGCGGGTTTTGGCTACACCTTC.

This clonotype was recorded many times. The chain uses TRBV27 and TRBJ2-7; no clear D gene. Germline V gene data show CDR1 as MNHEY and CDR2 as SMNVEV (reference sequence). The V and J ends lost 5 bases and 4 bases respectively, with 9 bases between them. This CDR3 spans 12 amino acids. In DNA, the CDR3 is TGTGCCAGCAGTAGTTCACTGTACGAGCAGTACTTC. It translates to CASSSSLYEQYF.

The chain links TRBV10-2 to TRBJ1-1; D is undetermined. The germline CDR1 and CDR2 sequences are WSHSY and SAAADI. V dropped 3 bases and J dropped 4 bases, with 9 bases sitting between them. The CDR3 runs 13 residues. CDR3 amino acids: CASSDGGSTEAFF. The DNA of the CDR3 is TGCGCCAGCAGTGACGGAGGAAGCACTGAAGCTTTCTTT.

This clonotype was recorded many times. The V and J genes are TRBV5-1 and TRBJ1-5; 7 nucleotides agree with TRBD1. The V and J ends lost 4 bases and 2 bases, in that order; junction bases with no gene match: 3. Germline CDR1 reads SGHRS; CDR2 reads YFSETQ. The CDR3 is 14 residues long. CDR3: CASSIGQGNQPQHF. In DNA form, the CDR3 reads TGCGCCAGCAGCATTGGACAGGGCAATCAGCCCCAGCATTTT.

This clonotype was detected many times. The chain is built from TRBV7-9 and TRBJ1-6; 7 nucleotides match TRBD1. Germline CDR1 SEHNR, CDR2 FQNEAQ (reference sequence). CDR3 length equals 16 residues. With V trimmed by 4 bases and J by 6 bases, 9 bases remained unmatched. CDR3 amino acids: CASSSPLDRTNSPLHF. CDR3 nucleotide sequence: TGTGCCAGCAGCTCCCCTTTGGACAGGACTAATTCACCCCTCCACTTT.

This clonotype was seen ten or more times. The chain couples TRBV5-1 to TRBJ2-3; 8 bases map to TRBD1. Germline CDR1 is SGHRS and CDR2 is YFSETQ. Losses at the gene ends were 5 bases for V and 2 bases for J; bases not matched to a gene: 4. The CDR3 has 14 amino acids. CDR3 nucleotides: TGCGCCAGCAGAAGACAGGGGTTCACAGATACGCAGTATTTT. Amino acids: CASRRQGFTDTQYF.

As for this clonotype: One base away lies a much larger clone, so this may be a sequencing read error. The rearrangement uses TRBV12-3 or TRBV12-4 and TRBJ2-7; D is tentatively TRBD1 or TRBD2 (5 bases each). This CDR3 has 14 residues. The CDR3 spells CGSSLGVVGYDQYF. The DNA for the CDR3 is TGTGGCAGCAGCCTGGGGGTCGTTGGCTACGATCAGTACTTC.

The chain combines TRBV11-2 with TRBJ2-7; D gene ambiguous. The V and J ends lost 3 bases and 4 bases respectively, with 4 bases between them. This CDR3 region has 11 residues. Germline assignment: CDR1 SGHAT and CDR2 FQNNGV. CDR3 in DNA: TGTGCCAGCAGCTTGATGTACGAGCAGTACTTC. Translated: CASSLMYEQYF.

This clonotype was recorded at least ten times. The J gene is TRBJ2-2, the V gene TRBV12-3 or TRBV12-4, with D hard to call. The CDR3 loop spans 15 amino acids. The V end was cut by 4 bases, the J end by 6 bases, with 15 bases between. The CDR3 bases are TGTGCCAGCAGTTGGGCCGCTCCAGGCTCCGGGGAGCTGTTTTTT. Translated, it gives CASSWAAPGSGELFF.

This clonotype was recorded many times. The chain carries TRBV5-1 and TRBJ2-5; a possible D gene is TRBD1 (5 bases). The CDR3 consists of 15 residues. The germline gives CDR1 SGHRS, CDR2 YFSETQ. Trimming pared 5 bases from V and 1 base from J, leaving 15 bases between. The CDR3 sequence is CASRETMTVQETQYF. The CDR3 region has the DNA TGCGCCAGCAGAGAAACTATGACAGTCCAAGAGACCCAGTACTTC.

This clonotype was recorded many times. The chain carries TRBV20-1 and TRBJ2-7, with D uncertain. The CDR3 runs 14 residues. Germline values: CDR1 DFQATT, CDR2 SNEGSKA (reference sequence). Trimming removed 0 bases from V and 0 bases from J, with 9 bases in between. CDR3 sequence reads: CSARDRDPSYEQYF. The CDR3 nucleotides read TGCAGTGCTAGAGATCGAGACCCCTCCTACGAGCAGTACTTC.

CDR3 in amino acids: CASSQTQGKSYEQYF. CDR3 coding DNA: TGCGCCAGCAGCCAAACACAGGGGAAATCCTACGAGCAGTACTTC. The V call is TRBV4-3, the J call TRBJ2-7; 7 bases line up with TRBD1. CDR1 is LGHNA, CDR2 YSLEER, per germline. J gave up 1 base and V 2 bases, and 5 bases lay outside the gene matches. This CDR3 comprises 15 residues.

This clonotype was observed many times. V usage is TRBV5-5 and J usage is TRBJ1-5; TRBD1 is a possible D gene (5 bases). This CDR3 region has 15 residues. Germline loops: CDR1 SGHKS, CDR2 YYEKEE (reference sequence). The V and J ends lost 2 bases and 7 bases respectively, with 16 bases between them. This CDR3 reads CASSFFSGPGQPQHF. The CDR3 coding sequence is TGTGCCAGCAGCTTTTTCTCAGGGCCGGGGCAGCCCCAGCATTTT. Full variable domain (rest looked up from reference TRBV5-5 and TRBJ1-5): DAGVTQSPTHLIKTRGQQVTLRCSPISGHKSVSWYQQVLGQGPQFIFQYYEKEERGRGNFPDRFSARQFPNYSSELNVNALLLGDSALYLCASSFFSGPGQPQHFGDGTRLSIL.

Of note for this clonotype: The junction shows a germline mismatch at one end, possibly a read error. The chain is built from TRBV12-3 or TRBV12-4 and TRBJ1-2; 9 bases map to TRBD1. The CDR3 covers 14 residues. Here the CDR3 DNA reads TGTGCCAGAAGTTTAGGGACAGGGAACTATGGCTACACCTTC. Its translation is CARSLGTGNYGYTF.